The rows below give T cell receptor beta chains drawn from one sample of a study of T cell responses to AZD1222 COVID-19 vaccine. The repertoire was sequenced with immunoSEQ multiplex PCR; TCRdb's copy has only in-frame clones and lacks some. The sample yields roughly 75,000 clones, roughly 89% seen once. This specimen was peripheral blood, taken on day 0 of AZD1222 vaccination. The receptor set was obtained from an adult in good health. Both conserved end residues are part of each CDR3. The D gene is left open where the match is weak.

v_gene,d_gene,j_gene,CDR3aa
TRBV28,TRBD1,TRBJ1-2,CASSPGTGSLRYTF
TRBV9,TRBD1,TRBJ1-1,CASSPSRGLFGDTEAFF
TRBV11-2,-,TRBJ2-7,CASSPSGYEQYF
TRBV30,-,TRBJ2-7,CAWSVMSRGGKQYF
TRBV11-2,-,TRBJ1-1,CASSSGQNTEAFF
TRBV5-1,-,TRBJ1-3,CASSLMAGDSGNTIYF
TRBV7-2,-,TRBJ2-7,CASSPSGQGANEQYF
TRBV28,-,TRBJ2-7,CASSSGTTYEQYF
TRBV7-9,-,TRBJ2-1,CASTQWGEKTYNEQFF
TRBV28,TRBD1,TRBJ1-2,CASISDRAHGYTF
TRBV5-1,-,TRBJ2-7,CASSLAGNEQYF
TRBV19,-,TRBJ2-6,CASSIGTGANVLTF
TRBV5-8,-,TRBJ2-1,CASSDPAYNEQFF
TRBV28,-,TRBJ1-1,CASSFSGSQPEAFF
TRBV12-5,TRBD1,TRBJ1-1,CASGLVQGTENTEAFF
TRBV7-9,-,TRBJ1-2,CASSSGAGIAGYTF
TRBV9,-,TRBJ1-1,CASSARALHTEAFF
TRBV7-9,-,TRBJ1-2,CASTPRGSYGYTF
TRBV3-1/TRBV3-2,-,TRBJ1-2,CASSQDRSDGTF
TRBV28,-,TRBJ1-2,CASSPGDYGYTF
TRBV7-8,-,TRBJ1-3,CASSFSGAAGNTIYF
TRBV5-4,-,TRBJ2-3,CASSLSPSKDTQYF
TRBV28,TRBD1,TRBJ1-5,CASRIDRERNQPQHF
TRBV6-5,-,TRBJ1-1,CASSRGAGEAFF
TRBV2,-,TRBJ2-5,CASSEAFRIPQETQYF
TRBV20-1,-,TRBJ1-5,CSARSNQPQHF
TRBV15,-,TRBJ2-5,CATSSLIRTANPPQETQYF
TRBV6-5,-,TRBJ2-5,CAGSGPTIETQYF
TRBV27,TRBD1,TRBJ2-5,CASMRGPGETQYF
TRBV5-5,TRBD1,TRBJ1-5,CASSLTPGTDGRQPQHF
TRBV27,-,TRBJ1-2,CASSPRADYGYTF
TRBV10-1,TRBD1,TRBJ1-2,CASGWTGGHYGYTF
TRBV30,TRBD1,TRBJ2-1,CAWSKGQAPSRGQFF
TRBV5-1,-,TRBJ1-1,CASSGGLGRNTEAFF